Listed here are 22 T cell receptor beta chains from one sample, sequenced in a study of T cells in localized non-small cell lung cancer. Sequenced by immunoSEQ multiplex PCR; TCRdb stores in-frame clones only, minus some. The repertoire holds 30,000 to 35,000 clones, with more than 70% as singletons. Sequences were derived from peripheral blood, sampled before any cancer treatment. All receptors come from a woman aged 35-70 years with stage I lung adenocarcinoma.

The chain couples TRBV5-8 to TRBJ2-7; no definite D call. This CDR3 comprises 14 residues. CDR1 is SGHTS and CDR2 is YDEGEE in the germline V gene. V lost 0 bases and J 1 base, leaving 8 bases between the germline ends. CDR3 sequence: CASSLAPSSYEQYF. For the CDR3, the DNA is TGTGCCAGCAGCTTGGCCCCCAGTTCCTACGAGCAGTACTTC.

This chain joins TRBV7-3 and TRBJ2-5, with 8 bases aligning to TRBD1. CDR1 is SGHTA, CDR2 FQGTGA, per germline. The V segment lost 1 base and the J segment 5 bases; nucleotides outside the gene matches: 6. The CDR3 is 15 amino acids. This CDR3 reads CASSLSQGAGETQYF. Here the CDR3 DNA reads TGTGCCAGCAGCTTAAGTCAGGGGGCTGGGGAGACCCAGTACTTC.

V and J are TRBV7-3 and TRBJ2-7, with 11 bases that match TRBD1. With 3 bases clipped from V and 6 bases from J, the junction kept 1 base outside the gene matches. The CDR3 spans 13 residues. Germline CDR1 SGHTA, CDR2 FQGTGA. The CDR3 region is CASSLDRGREQYF. DNA of the CDR3: TGTGCCAGCAGCTTGGACAGGGGGCGCGAGCAGTACTTC.

The V gene is TRBV5-6, the J gene TRBJ1-3; D unresolved. Looked up from germline, CDR1 is SGHDT and CDR2 is YYEEEE. Trimming removed 0 bases at V and 7 bases at J, with 11 bases between. The CDR3 totals 14 residues. The CDR3: CASSLGARFNTIYF. CDR3 nucleotides: TGTGCCAGCAGCTTGGGGGCTAGGTTCAACACCATATATTTT.

The rearrangement links TRBV18 to TRBJ2-5, with 8 bases lining up with TRBD2. The CDR3 length is 18 residues. Germline V gene sequence: CDR1 KGHSH, CDR2 LQKENI. V gave up 2 bases and J gave up 1 base; unmatched junction bases: 12. The CDR3 region is CASSPLASGPYRQETQYF. The CDR3 DNA sequence: TGTGCCAGCTCACCATTGGCTAGCGGGCCGTACCGCCAAGAGACCCAGTACTTC.

This clone has a handful of counts. This rearrangement joins TRBV18 to TRBJ2-7, with D possibly being TRBD1 (6 bases). Germline-derived CDR1 and CDR2 are KGHSH and LQKENI. The CDR3 consists of 14 residues. Trimming pared 6 bases from V and 3 bases from J, leaving 15 bases between. In DNA, the CDR3 is TGTGCCAGCTCGGATGGGACATTGAACTACGAGCAGTACTTC. Translation gives CASSDGTLNYEQYF.

The chain is built from TRBV5-6 and TRBJ1-1; D might be TRBD1 (5 bases). The CDR3 sequence is 15 residues long. The V gene's germline CDR1 is SGHDT and CDR2 YYEEEE. Trimming shortened V by 3 bases and J by 4 bases, and 16 bases separated the two germline ends. For the CDR3, the DNA is TGTGCCAGCAGCTATAATCCGACAGTGATCACTGAAGCTTTCTTT. Amino acids: CASSYNPTVITEAFF.

This clone showed up just once. This chain uses TRBV7-9 with TRBJ2-2; D may be TRBD1 (5 bases). Germline V gene lookup returns CDR1 SEHNR and CDR2 FQNEAQ (reference sequence). The CDR3 totals 13 residues. V gave up 3 bases and J gave up 6 bases, with 8 bases separating them. The CDR3 region has the DNA TGTGCCAGCAGCTTTCAGGGTCCCGGGGAGCTGTTTTTT. It is translated as CASSFQGPGELFF.

The rearrangement joins TRBV27 to TRBJ2-1; 10 positions match TRBD2. Unmatched junction bases numbered 10, after V lost 8 bases and J lost 6 bases. The CDR3 sequence is 15 residues long. CDR1 and CDR2 from the germline V gene are MNHEY and SMNVEV (reference sequence). CDR3 protein: CASGWKRGGINEQFF. The CDR3 bases are TGTGCCAGCGGGTGGAAGCGGGGGGGCATCAATGAGCAGTTCTTC.

The chain carries TRBV9 and TRBJ2-3; 7 positions match TRBD1. CDR3 size: 15 residues. Germline lookup yields CDR1 SGDLS and CDR2 YYNGEE. The J segment lost 7 bases and the V segment lost 3 bases, leaving 11 bases of the junction unmatched. The CDR3 DNA reads TGTGCCAGCAGCGGTGGGTCATCACAGGGGAATACGCAGTATTTT. It specifies CASSGGSSQGNTQYF. The full variable domain, rest sourced from reference TRBV9 and TRBJ2-3, is DSGVTQTPKHLITATGQRVTLRCSPRSGDLSVYWYQQSLDQGLQFLIQYYNGEERAKGNILERFSAQQFPDLHSELNLSSLELGDSALYFCASSGGSSQGNTQYFGPGTRLTVL.

This clone was seen only once. The chain links TRBV6-5 to TRBJ1-5; D perhaps matches TRBD1 (5 bases). Germline-derived CDR1 and CDR2 are MNHEY and SVGAGI. V was pared by 7 bases and J by 6 bases, with 10 bases between. This CDR3 is built from 12 residues. The CDR3 spells CASNTGGQPQHF. The CDR3, as DNA: TGTGCCAGCAATACCGGGGGTCAGCCCCAGCATTTT.

The CDR3 region is CASSHRQGYGYTF. CDR3 nucleotides: TGTGCCAGCAGCCACCGGCAGGGGTATGGCTACACCTTC. This chain uses TRBV7-9 with TRBJ1-2, with D possibly being TRBD1 (6 bases). V was clipped by 5 bases and J by 5 bases, with 12 bases between them. The CDR3 has 13 residues. CDR1 is SEHNR and CDR2 is FQNEAQ in the germline V gene (reference sequence). The entire variable domain, with the rest obtained from reference TRBV7-9 and TRBJ1-2, is as follows: DTGVSQNPRHKITKRGQNVTFRCDPISEHNRLYWYRQTLGQGPEFLTYFQNEAQLEKSRLLSDRFSAERPKGSFSTLEIQRTEQGDSAMYLCASSHRQGYGYTFGSGTRLTVV.

V is TRBV11-2 and J is TRBJ1-2; D is unclear. The CDR3 has 15 residues. Germline assignment: CDR1 SGHAT and CDR2 FQNNGV. V lost 1 base and J 3 bases, leaving 12 bases between the germline ends. The CDR3 reads CASSLGSGIDYGYTF. The CDR3 coding sequence is TGTGCCAGCAGCTTAGGATCGGGAATTGACTATGGCTACACCTTC.

This clone was detected a few times. This chain links TRBV19 with TRBJ2-1, with D perhaps TRBD2 (6 bases). The germline V gene has CDR1 LNHDA and CDR2 SQIVND (reference sequence). The CDR3 loop spans 13 amino acids. V was cut by 5 bases and J by 10 bases, with 15 bases left in between. The CDR3 sequence: CASSADSRGEQFF. The CDR3 DNA is TGTGCCAGTAGTGCAGACAGTCGGGGGGAGCAGTTCTTC.

This chain links TRBV11-2 with TRBJ1-2; 9 bases agree with TRBD1. This CDR3 is 14 amino acids long. CDR1 and CDR2 from the germline V gene are SGHAT and FQNNGV. The ends lost 3 bases at V and 8 bases at J; junction bases unmatched: 7. The CDR3: CASSFTGGGRGYTF. CDR3 DNA sequence: TGTGCCAGCAGCTTTACAGGGGGCGGGCGAGGCTACACCTTC.

The chain has TRBV2 and TRBJ2-4, with unresolved D. Per the germline V gene, CDR1 is SNHLY and CDR2 is FYNNEI. Trimming took off 4 bases at V and 0 bases at J, with 10 bases between the two ends. This CDR3 has 15 residues. The CDR3 DNA reads TGTGCCAGCAGTGGGCAGACTCTAGCCAAAAACATTCAGTACTTC. Translated: CASSGQTLAKNIQYF.

The gene calls are TRBV29-1 and TRBJ1-1, with D possibly TRBD1 on 5 matching bases. The germline V gene encodes CDR1 SQVTM and CDR2 ANQGSEA. CDR3 length: 16 amino acids. Trimming cost V 3 bases and J 4 bases, with 21 bases left between them. CDR3 sequence: CSVERGDLRLVTEAFF. The CDR3 coding sequence is TGCAGCGTTGAGAGGGGTGATCTTCGGCTAGTCACTGAAGCTTTCTTT.

The chain is built from TRBV7-6 and TRBJ2-1, with D perhaps matching TRBD2 (7 bases). Germline loops: CDR1 SGHVS, CDR2 FNYEAQ. V was cut by 2 bases and J by 0 bases, with 8 bases left in between. This CDR3 contains 15 residues. CDR3 in DNA: TGTGCCAGCAGCTTACGGGGGGCCTCCTACAATGAGCAGTTCTTC. This sequence encodes CASSLRGASYNEQFF.

CDR3 residues: CASSRRDRPEETQYF. CDR3 bases: TGTGCCAGTAGTCGTAGGGACAGACCTGAAGAGACCCAGTACTTC. The chain uses TRBV19 and TRBJ2-5, with 7 positions matching TRBD1. This CDR3 spans 15 amino acids. Germline V gives CDR1 LNHDA, CDR2 SQIVND (reference sequence). With V trimmed by 5 bases and J by 3 bases, 9 bases remained unmatched.

J is TRBJ2-3 and V is TRBV6-5; TRBD2 matches at 9 bases. Germline V gene lookup returns CDR1 MNHEY and CDR2 SVGAGI. Trimming at V came to 8 bases and at J to 5 bases, leaving 11 bases not matched to a gene. The CDR3 runs to 15 residues. The CDR3 DNA is TGTGCCAGCGCCCGCACAGCGGGGGGCCAAGATACGCAGTATTTT. Protein sequence: CASARTAGGQDTQYF.

J is TRBJ1-2 and V is TRBV7-9, with a possible D match to TRBD1 (6 bases). Germline V gives CDR1 SEHNR, CDR2 FQNEAQ (reference sequence). V dropped 0 bases and J dropped 3 bases, with 11 bases sitting between them. The CDR3 length is 15 residues. DNA of the CDR3: TGTGCCAGCAGCTTAGCCGGGGGCTGGGACTATGGCTACACCTTC. This translates into CASSLAGGWDYGYTF.

The chain has TRBV7-9 and TRBJ2-3; 10 bases agree with TRBD2. This CDR3 has 17 residues. Germline assignment: CDR1 SEHNR and CDR2 FQNEAQ (reference sequence). The junction had 10 bases not matched to a gene; V was cut back by 0 bases and J by 7 bases. The CDR3 reads CASSLAPGTSATHTQYF. The CDR3 DNA follows: TGTGCCAGCAGCTTAGCCCCCGGGACTAGCGCCACCCATACGCAGTATTTT.